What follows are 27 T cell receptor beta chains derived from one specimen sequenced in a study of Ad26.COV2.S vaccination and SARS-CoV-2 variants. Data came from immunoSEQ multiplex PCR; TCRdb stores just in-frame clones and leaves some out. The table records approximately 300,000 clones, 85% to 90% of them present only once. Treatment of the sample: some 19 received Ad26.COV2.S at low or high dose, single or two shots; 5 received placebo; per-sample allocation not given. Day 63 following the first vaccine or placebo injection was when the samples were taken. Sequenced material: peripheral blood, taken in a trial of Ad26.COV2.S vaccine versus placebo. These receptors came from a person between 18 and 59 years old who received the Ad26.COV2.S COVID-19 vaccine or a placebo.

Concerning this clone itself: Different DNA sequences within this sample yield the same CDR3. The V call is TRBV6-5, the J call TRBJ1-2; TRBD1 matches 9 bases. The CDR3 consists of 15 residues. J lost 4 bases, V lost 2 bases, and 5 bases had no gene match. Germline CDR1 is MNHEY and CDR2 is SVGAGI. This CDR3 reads CASSYTGQGGYGYTF. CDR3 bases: TGTGCCAGCAGTTACACGGGACAGGGTGGCTATGGCTACACCTTC.

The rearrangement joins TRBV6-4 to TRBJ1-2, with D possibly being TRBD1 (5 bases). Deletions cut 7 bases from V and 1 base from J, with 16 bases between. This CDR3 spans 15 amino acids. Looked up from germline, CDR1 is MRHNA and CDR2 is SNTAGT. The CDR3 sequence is CASTATARGNYGYTF. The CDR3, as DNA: TGTGCCAGCACAGCGACAGCCCGCGGTAACTATGGCTACACCTTC.

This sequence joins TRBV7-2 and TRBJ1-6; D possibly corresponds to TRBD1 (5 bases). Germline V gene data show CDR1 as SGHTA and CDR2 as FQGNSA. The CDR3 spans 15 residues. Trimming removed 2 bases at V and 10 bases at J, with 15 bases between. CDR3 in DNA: TGTGCCAGCAGCTTATTAGAGGGGATTGGGTCACCCCTCCACTTT. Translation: CASSLLEGIGSPLHF.

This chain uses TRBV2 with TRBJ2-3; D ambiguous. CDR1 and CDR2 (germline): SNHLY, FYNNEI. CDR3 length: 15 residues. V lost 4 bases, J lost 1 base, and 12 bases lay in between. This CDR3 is CASSALTGGTDTQYF. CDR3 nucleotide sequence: TGTGCCAGCAGTGCCCTGACTGGAGGCACAGATACGCAGTATTTT. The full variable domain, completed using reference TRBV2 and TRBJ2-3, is EPEVTQTPSHQVTQMGQEVILRCVPISNHLYFYWYRQILGQKVEFLVSFYNNEISEKSEIFDDQFSVERPDGSNFTLKIRSTKLEDSAMYFCASSALTGGTDTQYFGPGTRLTVL.

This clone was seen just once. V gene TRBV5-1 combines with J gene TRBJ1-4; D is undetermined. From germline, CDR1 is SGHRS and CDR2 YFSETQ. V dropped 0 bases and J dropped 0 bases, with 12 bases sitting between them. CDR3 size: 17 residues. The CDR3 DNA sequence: TGCGCCAGCAGCTTGGAGGGCAGACCCGCAACTAATGAAAAACTGTTTTTT. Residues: CASSLEGRPATNEKLFF.

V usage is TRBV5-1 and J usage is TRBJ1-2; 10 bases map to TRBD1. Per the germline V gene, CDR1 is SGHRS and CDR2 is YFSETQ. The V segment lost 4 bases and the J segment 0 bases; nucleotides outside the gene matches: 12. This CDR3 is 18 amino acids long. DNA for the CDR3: TGCGCCAGCAGCCAATCATGGGACAGGGGATACCCTAACTATGGCTACACCTTC. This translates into CASSQSWDRGYPNYGYTF.

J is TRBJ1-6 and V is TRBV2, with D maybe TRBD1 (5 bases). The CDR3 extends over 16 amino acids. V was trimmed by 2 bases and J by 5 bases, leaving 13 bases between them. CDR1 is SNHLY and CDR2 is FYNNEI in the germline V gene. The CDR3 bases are TGTGCCAGCAGTGAATGGAGGGGACGCAATAATTCACCCCTCCACTTT. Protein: CASSEWRGRNNSPLHF.

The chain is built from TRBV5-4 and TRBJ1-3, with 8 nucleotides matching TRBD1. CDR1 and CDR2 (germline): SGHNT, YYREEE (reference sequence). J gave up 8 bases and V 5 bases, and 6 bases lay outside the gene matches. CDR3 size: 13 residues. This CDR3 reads CASRRQGADTIYF. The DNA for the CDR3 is TGTGCCAGCAGACGCCAGGGGGCGGACACCATATATTTT. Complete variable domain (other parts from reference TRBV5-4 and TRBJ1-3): ETGVTQSPTHLIKTRGQQVTLRCSSQSGHNTVSWYQQALGQGPQFIFQYYREEENGRGNFPPRFSGLQFPNYSSELNVNALELDDSALYLCASRRQGADTIYFGEGSWLTVV.

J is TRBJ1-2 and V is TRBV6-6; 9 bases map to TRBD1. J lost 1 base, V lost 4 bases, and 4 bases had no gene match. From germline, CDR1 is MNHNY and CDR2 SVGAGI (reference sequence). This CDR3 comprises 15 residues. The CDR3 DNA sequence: TGTGCCAGCAGTTCCGGGACAGGGATTAACTATGGCTACACCTTC. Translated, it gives CASSSGTGINYGYTF.

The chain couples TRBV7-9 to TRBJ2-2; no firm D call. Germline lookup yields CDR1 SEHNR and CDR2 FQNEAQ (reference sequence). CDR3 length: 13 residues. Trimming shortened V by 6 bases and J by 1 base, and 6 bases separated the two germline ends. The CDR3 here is CASRQKNTGELFF. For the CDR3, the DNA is TGTGCCAGCAGACAAAAGAACACCGGGGAGCTGTTTTTT.

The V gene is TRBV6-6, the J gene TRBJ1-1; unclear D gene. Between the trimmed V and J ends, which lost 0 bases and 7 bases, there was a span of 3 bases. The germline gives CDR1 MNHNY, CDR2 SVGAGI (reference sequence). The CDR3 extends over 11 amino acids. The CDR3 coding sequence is TGTGCCAGCAGTTACTCTCATGAAGCTTTCTTT. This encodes CASSYSHEAFF.

The CDR3 DNA follows: TGTGCCAGCAGTTTTACAGGGGGGAACGAGCAGTACTTC. The encoded protein is CASSFTGGNEQYF. The chain carries TRBV12-3 or TRBV12-4 and TRBJ2-7; 8 positions agree with TRBD1. The CDR3 runs to 13 residues. V was pared by 3 bases and J by 5 bases, with 3 bases of the junction left unmatched.

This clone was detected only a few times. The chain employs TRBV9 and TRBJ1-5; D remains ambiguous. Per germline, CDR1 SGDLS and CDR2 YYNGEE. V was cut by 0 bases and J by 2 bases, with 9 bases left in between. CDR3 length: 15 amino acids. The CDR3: CASSVGWYGNQPQHF. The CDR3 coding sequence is TGTGCCAGCAGCGTAGGATGGTACGGCAATCAGCCCCAGCATTTT.

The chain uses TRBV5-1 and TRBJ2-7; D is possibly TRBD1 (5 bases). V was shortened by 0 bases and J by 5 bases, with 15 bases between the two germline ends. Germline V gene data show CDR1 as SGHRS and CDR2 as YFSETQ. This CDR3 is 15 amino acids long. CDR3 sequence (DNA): TGCGCCAGCAGCTTGGTGCAGGGAAGTGGTGACGAGCAGTACTTC. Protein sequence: CASSLVQGSGDEQYF.

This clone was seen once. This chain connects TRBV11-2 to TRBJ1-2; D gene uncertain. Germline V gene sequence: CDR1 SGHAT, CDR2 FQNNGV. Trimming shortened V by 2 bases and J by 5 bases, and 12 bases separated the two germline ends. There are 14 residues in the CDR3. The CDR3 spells CASSLIGVLYGYTF. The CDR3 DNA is TGTGCCAGCAGCTTAATTGGGGTCCTTTATGGCTACACCTTC.

This CDR3 reads CASSFDIYNSPLHF. CDR3 nucleotides: TGCGCCAGCAGCTTCGACATTTATAATTCACCCCTCCACTTT. The chain is built from TRBV5-1 and TRBJ1-6; no definite D call. V was cut by 2 bases and J by 4 bases, with 7 bases left in between. Germline V gene sequence: CDR1 SGHRS, CDR2 YFSETQ. The length of the CDR3 is 14 residues.

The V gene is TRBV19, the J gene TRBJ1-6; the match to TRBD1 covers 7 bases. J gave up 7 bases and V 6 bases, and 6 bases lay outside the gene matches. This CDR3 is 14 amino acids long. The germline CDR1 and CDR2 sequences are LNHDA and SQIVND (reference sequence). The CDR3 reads CASSEQGKNSPLHF. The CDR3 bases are TGTGCCAGTAGCGAACAGGGGAAAAATTCACCCCTCCACTTT.

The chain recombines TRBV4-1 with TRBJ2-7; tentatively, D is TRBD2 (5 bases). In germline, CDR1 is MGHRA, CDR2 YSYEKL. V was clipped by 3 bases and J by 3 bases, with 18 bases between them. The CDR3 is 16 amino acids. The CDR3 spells CASSHPRTEGIYEQYF. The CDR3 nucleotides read TGCGCCAGCAGCCACCCCAGGACTGAAGGCATCTACGAGCAGTACTTC.

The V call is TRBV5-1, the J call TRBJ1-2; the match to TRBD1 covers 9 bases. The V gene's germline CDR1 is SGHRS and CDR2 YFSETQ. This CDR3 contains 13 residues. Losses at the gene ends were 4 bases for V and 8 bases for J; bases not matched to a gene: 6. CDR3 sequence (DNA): TGCGCCAGCAGCGGAGATACAGGGGGCGGCTACACCTTC. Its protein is CASSGDTGGGYTF.

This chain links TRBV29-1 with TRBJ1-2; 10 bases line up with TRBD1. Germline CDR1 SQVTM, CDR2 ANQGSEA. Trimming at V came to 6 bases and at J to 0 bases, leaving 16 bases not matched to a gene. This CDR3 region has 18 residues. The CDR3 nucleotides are TGCAGCGTGTCTCCTGGGAGGACAGGGGGTTCTTCTAACTATGGCTACACCTTC. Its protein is CSVSPGRTGGSSNYGYTF.

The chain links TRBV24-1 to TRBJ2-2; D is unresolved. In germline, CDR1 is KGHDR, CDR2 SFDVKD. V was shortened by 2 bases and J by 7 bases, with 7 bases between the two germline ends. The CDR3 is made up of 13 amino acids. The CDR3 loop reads CATSDYSDGELFF. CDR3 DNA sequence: TGTGCCACCAGTGATTATAGTGACGGGGAGCTGTTTTTT.

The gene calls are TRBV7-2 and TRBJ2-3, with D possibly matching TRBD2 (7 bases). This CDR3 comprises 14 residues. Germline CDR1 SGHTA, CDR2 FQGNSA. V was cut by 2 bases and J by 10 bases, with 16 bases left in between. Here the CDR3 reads CASSLIKGGQAQYF. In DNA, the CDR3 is TGTGCCAGCAGCTTAATTAAGGGGGGGCAGGCGCAGTATTTT.

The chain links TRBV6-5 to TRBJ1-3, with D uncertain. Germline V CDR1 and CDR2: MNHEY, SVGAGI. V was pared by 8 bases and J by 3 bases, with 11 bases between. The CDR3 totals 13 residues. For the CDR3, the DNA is TGTGCCAGCGGAGGGTTCGGTGGAAACACCATATATTTT. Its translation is CASGGFGGNTIYF.

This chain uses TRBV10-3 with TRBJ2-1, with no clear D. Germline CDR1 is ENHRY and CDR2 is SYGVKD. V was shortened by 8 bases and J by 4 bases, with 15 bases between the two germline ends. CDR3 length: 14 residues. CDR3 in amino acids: CAIAARANYNEQFF. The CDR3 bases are TGTGCCATCGCAGCAAGGGCTAATTACAATGAGCAGTTCTTC.

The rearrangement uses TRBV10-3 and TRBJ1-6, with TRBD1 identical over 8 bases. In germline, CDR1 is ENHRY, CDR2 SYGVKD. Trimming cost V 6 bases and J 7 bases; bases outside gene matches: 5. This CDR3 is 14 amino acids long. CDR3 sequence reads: CAISQDRDNSPLHF. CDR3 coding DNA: TGTGCCATCAGCCAGGACAGGGACAATTCACCCCTCCACTTT.

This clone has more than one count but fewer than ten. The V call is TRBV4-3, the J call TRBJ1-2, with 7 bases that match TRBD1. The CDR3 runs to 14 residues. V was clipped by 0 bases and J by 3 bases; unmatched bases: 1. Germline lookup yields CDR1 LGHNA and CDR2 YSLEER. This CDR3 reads CASSQDRGDYGYTF. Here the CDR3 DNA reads TGCGCCAGCAGCCAAGACAGGGGGGACTATGGCTACACCTTC.

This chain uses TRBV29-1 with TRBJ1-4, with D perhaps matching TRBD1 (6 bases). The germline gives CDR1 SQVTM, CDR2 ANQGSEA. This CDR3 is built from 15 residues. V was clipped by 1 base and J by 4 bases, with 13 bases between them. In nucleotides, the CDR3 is TGCAGCGTTGAAGGGGGGGCAGGACTTAATGAAAAACTGTTTTTT. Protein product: CSVEGGAGLNEKLFF.